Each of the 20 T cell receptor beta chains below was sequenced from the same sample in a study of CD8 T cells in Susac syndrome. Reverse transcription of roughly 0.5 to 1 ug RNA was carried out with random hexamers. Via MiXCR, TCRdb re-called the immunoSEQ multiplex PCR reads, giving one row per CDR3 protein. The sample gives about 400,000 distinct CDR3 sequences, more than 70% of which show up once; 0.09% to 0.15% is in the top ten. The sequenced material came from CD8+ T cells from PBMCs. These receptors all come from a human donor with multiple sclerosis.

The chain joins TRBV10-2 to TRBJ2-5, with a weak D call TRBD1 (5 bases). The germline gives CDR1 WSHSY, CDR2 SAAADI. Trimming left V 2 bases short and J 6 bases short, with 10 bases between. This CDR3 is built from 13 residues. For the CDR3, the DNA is TGCGCCAGCAGTGAGGGGGCGCGAAAGACCCAGTACTTC. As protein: CASSEGARKTQYF.

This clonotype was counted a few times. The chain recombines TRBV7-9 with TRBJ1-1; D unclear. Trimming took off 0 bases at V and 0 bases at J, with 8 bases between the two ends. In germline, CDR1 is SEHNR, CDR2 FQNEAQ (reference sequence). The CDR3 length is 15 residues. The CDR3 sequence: CASSLASEMNTEAFF. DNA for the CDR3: TGTGCCAGCAGCTTAGCCTCGGAAATGAACACTGAAGCTTTCTTT. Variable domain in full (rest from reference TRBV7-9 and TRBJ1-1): DTGVSQNPRHKITKRGQNVTFRCDPISEHNRLYWYRQTLGQGPEFLTYFQNEAQLEKSRLLSDRFSAERPKGSFSTLEIQRTEQGDSAMYLCASSLASEMNTEAFFGQGTRLTVV.

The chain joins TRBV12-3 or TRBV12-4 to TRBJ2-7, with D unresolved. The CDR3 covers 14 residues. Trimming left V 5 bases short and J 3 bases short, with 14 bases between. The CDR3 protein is CASSKIGVSYEQYF. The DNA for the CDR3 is TGTGCCAGCAGTAAGATTGGGGTGAGCTACGAGCAGTACTTC.

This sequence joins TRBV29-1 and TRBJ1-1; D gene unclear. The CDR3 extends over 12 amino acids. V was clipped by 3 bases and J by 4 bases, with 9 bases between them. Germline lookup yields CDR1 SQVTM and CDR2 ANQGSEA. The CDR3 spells CSVEGAPTEAFF. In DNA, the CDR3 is TGCAGCGTTGAGGGAGCCCCCACTGAAGCTTTCTTT.

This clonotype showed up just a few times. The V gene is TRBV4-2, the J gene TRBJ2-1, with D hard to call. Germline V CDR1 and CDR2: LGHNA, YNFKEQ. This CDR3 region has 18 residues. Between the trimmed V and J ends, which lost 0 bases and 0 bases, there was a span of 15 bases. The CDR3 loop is CASSQDLGSINSYNEQFF. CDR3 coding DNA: TGTGCCAGCAGCCAAGATTTGGGTAGCATCAACTCCTACAATGAGCAGTTCTTC.

CDR3 sequence (DNA): TGTGCCAGCAGCCCCATAACGGGAGGTTTCGAGCAGTACTTC. It specifies CASSPITGGFEQYF. This chain connects TRBV5-6 to TRBJ2-7; 7 bases are a match to TRBD2. V shed 4 bases, J shed 6 bases, and the junction held 10 bases outside the gene matches. This CDR3 is built from 14 residues. Per the germline V gene, CDR1 is SGHDT and CDR2 is YYEEEE. The whole variable domain, filled in from reference TRBV5-6 and TRBJ2-7, reads DAGVTQSPTHLIKTRGQQVTLRCSPKSGHDTVSWYQQALGQGPQFIFQYYEEEERQRGNFPDRFSGHQFPNYSSELNVNALLLGDSALYLCASSPITGGFEQYFGPGTRLTVT.

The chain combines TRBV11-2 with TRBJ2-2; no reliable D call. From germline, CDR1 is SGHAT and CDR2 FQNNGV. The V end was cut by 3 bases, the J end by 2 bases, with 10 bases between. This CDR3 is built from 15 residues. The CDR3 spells CASSFLGGNTGELFF. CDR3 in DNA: TGTGCCAGCAGCTTCCTCGGCGGAAACACCGGGGAGCTGTTTTTT.

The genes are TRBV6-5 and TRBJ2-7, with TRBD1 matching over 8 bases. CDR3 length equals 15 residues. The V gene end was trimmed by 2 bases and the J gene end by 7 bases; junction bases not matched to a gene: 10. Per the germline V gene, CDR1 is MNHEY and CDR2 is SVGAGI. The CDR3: CASSYRTGTGGEQYF. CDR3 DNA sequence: TGTGCCAGCAGTTACCGCACCGGGACAGGAGGAGAGCAGTACTTC.

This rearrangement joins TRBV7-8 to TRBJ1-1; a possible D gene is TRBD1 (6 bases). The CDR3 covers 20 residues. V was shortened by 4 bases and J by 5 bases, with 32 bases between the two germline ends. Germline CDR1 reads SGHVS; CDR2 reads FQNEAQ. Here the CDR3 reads CASSSLALTLPGAPGTEAFF. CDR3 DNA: TGTGCCAGCAGCTCCTTAGCACTTACCTTACCAGGGGCCCCGGGAACTGAAGCTTTCTTT.

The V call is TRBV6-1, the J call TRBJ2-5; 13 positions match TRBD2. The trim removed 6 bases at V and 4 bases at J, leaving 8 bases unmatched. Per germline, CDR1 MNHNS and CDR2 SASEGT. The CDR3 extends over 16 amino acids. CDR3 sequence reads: CASSPGTSGDGETQYF. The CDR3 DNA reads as TGTGCCAGCAGCCCCGGGACTAGCGGGGACGGAGAGACCCAGTACTTC.

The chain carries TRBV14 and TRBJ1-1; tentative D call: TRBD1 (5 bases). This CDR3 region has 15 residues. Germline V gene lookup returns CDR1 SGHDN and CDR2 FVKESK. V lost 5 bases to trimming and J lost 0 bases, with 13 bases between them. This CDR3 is CASSYYRSMNTEAFF. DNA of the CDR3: TGTGCCAGCAGCTATTACAGGAGCATGAACACTGAAGCTTTCTTT. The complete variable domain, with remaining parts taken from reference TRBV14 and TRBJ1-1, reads EAGVTQFPSHSVIEKGQTVTLRCDPISGHDNLYWYRRVMGKEIKFLLHFVKESKQDESGMPNNRFLAERTGGTYSTLKVQPAELEDSGVYFCASSYYRSMNTEAFFGQGTRLTVV.

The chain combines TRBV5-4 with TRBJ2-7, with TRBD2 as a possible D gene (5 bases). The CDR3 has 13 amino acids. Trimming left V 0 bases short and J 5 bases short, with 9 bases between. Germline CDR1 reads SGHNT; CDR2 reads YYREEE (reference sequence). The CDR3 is CASSLGLLNEQYF. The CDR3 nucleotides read TGTGCCAGCAGCTTGGGACTATTGAACGAGCAGTACTTC.

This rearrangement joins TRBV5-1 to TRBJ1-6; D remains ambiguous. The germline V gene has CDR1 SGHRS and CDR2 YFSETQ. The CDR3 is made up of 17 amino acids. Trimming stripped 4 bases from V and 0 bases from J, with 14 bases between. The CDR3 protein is CASSAQDLSSYNSPLHF. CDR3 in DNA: TGCGCCAGCAGCGCGCAGGACTTGAGCTCCTATAATTCACCCCTCCACTTT.

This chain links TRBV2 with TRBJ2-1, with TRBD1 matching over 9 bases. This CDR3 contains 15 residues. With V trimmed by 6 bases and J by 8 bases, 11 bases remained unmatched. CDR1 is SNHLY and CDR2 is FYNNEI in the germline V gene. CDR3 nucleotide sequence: TGTGCCAGCAGCCCCGGGACAGGGATAGTCGATGAGCAGTTCTTC. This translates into CASSPGTGIVDEQFF.

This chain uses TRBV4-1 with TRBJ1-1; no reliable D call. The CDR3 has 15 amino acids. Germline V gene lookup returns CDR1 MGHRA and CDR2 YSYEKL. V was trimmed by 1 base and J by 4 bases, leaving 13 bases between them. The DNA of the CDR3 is TGCGCCAGCAGCCAAGGCTTAGGAGGCAGCACTGAAGCTTTCTTT. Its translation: CASSQGLGGSTEAFF.

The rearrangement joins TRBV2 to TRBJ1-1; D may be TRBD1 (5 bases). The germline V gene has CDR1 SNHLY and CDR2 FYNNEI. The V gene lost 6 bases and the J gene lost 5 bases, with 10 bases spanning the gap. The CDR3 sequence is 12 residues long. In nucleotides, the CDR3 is TGTGCCAGCAGGGGGGGGTTAACTGAAGCTTTCTTT. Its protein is CASRGGLTEAFF.

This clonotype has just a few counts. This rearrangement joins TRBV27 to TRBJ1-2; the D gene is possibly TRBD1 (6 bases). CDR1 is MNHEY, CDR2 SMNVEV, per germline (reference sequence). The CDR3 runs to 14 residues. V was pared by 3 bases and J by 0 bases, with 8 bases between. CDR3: CASSLGAANYGYTF. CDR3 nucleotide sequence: TGTGCCAGCAGTTTGGGGGCCGCTAACTATGGCTACACCTTC.

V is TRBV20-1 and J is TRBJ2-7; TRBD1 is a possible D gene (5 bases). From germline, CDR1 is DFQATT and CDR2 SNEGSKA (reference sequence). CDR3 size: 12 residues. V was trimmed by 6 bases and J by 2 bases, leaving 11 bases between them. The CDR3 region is CSAGQGTYEQYF. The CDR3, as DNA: TGCAGTGCGGGGCAAGGGACCTACGAGCAGTACTTC.

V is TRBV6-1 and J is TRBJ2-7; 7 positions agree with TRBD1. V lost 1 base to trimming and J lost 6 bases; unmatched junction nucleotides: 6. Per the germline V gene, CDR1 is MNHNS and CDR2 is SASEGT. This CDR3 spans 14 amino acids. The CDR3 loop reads CASSEVHPGGEQYF. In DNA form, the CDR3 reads TGTGCCAGCAGTGAAGTTCACCCAGGGGGCGAGCAGTACTTC.

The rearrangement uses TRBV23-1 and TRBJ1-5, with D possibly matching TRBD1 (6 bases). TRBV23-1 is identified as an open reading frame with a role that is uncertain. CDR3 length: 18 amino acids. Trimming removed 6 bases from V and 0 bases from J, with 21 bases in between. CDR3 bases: TGCGCCAGCAGCCCTCCTTTCCACAGGGCCCTTAGCAATCAGCCCCAGCATTTT. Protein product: CASSPPFHRALSNQPQHF.